Sequencing of this T cell receptor delta chain was carried out in a study of γδ T cells in repeated Plasmodium falciparum infection. Study-level background: Malian children with intense seasonal malaria exposure were compared with matched Australian children. Malian gammadelta TCRs were studied during no-transmission periods and across acute malaria episodes. Overall study findings and caveats: Vdelta2-negative gammadelta repertoires appeared less diverse and less shared in Malian than Australian children. Vgamma9/Vdelta2+ repertoires stayed stably polyclonal over time and infection.

TCRdb reapplied CATT to the multiplex PCR reads. The sample has about 48,000 delta-chain clones, roughly 1.6% seen once. The germline V gene has CDR1 TSWWSYY and CDR2 QGS. There are 18 residues in the CDR3. At least ten counts were recorded for this clone. As yet, its antigen is unknown. A single base is all that separates this from a far larger clone, so a read error is likely. Other nucleotide sequences in the sample specify the same CDR3. Gammadelta T cells were flow-sorted from PBMC into Vgamma9/Vdelta2+ and Vdelta2-negative populations for bulk analysis. The chain recombines TRDV1 with TRDJ1; the match to TRDD3 covers 8 bases. Sequenced: gamma-delta T cells from blood. The receptor's source is a pool of human donors (malaria-infected and uninfected, not separated). CDR3 DNA sequence: TGTGCTCTTGGGGAAACAAAGGGATACGTTCTTGACACCGATAAGCTCATCTTT. It yields the protein CALGETKGYVLDTDKLIF.